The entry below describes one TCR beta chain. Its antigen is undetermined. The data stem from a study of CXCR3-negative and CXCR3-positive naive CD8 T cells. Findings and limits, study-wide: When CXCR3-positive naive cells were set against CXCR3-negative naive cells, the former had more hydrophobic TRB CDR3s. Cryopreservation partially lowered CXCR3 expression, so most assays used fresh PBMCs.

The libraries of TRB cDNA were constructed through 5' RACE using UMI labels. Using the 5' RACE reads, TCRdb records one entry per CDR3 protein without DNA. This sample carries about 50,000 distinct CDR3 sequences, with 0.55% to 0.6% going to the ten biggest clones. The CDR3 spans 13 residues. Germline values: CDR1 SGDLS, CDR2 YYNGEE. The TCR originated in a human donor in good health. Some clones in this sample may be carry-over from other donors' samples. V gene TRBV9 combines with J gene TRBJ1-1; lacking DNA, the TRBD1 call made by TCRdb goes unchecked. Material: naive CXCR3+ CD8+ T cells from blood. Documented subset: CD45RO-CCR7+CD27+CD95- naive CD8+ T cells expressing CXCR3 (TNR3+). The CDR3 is CASSPFGQGEAFF.